This section outlines one TCR beta chain sequence together with its context. This sample is part of a study of blood T cells in healthy people across ages. Looked up from germline, CDR1 is MNHEY and CDR2 is SVGAGI. The ends lost 7 bases at V and 0 bases at J; junction bases unmatched: 6. CDR3 length equals 15 residues. Then a second PCR, running roughly 7 to 11 cycles, was carried out with a sample-barcoded 5' primer and a J-beta primer mix. TCRdb called the 5' RACE reads again in MiXCR, with one record for every CDR3 protein. This sample has about a million distinct CDR3 sequences, with more than 30% found just once.

This clonotype was sampled from a man younger than 35 in good health. The source material was blood. The chain joins TRBV6-5 to TRBJ1-5; 7 nucleotides match TRBD1. In DNA, the CDR3 is TGTGCCAGCACGGACAGGCCCTATAGCAATCAGCCCCAGCATTTT. Translated: CASTDRPYSNQPQHF.